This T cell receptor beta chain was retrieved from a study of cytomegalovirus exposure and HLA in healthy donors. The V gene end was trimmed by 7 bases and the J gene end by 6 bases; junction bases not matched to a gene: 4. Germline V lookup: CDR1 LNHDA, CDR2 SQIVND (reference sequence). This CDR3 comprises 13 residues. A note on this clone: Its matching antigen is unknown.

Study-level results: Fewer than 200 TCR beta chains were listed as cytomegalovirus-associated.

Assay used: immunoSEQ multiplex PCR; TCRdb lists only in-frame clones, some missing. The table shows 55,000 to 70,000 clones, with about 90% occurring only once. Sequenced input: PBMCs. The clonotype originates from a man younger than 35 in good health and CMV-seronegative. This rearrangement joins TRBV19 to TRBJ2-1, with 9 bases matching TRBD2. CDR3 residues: CASMGTSSNEQFF. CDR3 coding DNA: TGTGCCAGTATGGGGACTAGCAGCAATGAGCAGTTCTTC. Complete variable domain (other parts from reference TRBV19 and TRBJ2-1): DGGITQSPKYLFRKEGQNVTLSCEQNLNHDAMYWYRQDPGQGLRLIYYSQIVNDFQKGDIAEGYSVSREKKESFPLTVTSAQKNPTAFYLCASMGTSSNEQFFGPGTRLTVL.